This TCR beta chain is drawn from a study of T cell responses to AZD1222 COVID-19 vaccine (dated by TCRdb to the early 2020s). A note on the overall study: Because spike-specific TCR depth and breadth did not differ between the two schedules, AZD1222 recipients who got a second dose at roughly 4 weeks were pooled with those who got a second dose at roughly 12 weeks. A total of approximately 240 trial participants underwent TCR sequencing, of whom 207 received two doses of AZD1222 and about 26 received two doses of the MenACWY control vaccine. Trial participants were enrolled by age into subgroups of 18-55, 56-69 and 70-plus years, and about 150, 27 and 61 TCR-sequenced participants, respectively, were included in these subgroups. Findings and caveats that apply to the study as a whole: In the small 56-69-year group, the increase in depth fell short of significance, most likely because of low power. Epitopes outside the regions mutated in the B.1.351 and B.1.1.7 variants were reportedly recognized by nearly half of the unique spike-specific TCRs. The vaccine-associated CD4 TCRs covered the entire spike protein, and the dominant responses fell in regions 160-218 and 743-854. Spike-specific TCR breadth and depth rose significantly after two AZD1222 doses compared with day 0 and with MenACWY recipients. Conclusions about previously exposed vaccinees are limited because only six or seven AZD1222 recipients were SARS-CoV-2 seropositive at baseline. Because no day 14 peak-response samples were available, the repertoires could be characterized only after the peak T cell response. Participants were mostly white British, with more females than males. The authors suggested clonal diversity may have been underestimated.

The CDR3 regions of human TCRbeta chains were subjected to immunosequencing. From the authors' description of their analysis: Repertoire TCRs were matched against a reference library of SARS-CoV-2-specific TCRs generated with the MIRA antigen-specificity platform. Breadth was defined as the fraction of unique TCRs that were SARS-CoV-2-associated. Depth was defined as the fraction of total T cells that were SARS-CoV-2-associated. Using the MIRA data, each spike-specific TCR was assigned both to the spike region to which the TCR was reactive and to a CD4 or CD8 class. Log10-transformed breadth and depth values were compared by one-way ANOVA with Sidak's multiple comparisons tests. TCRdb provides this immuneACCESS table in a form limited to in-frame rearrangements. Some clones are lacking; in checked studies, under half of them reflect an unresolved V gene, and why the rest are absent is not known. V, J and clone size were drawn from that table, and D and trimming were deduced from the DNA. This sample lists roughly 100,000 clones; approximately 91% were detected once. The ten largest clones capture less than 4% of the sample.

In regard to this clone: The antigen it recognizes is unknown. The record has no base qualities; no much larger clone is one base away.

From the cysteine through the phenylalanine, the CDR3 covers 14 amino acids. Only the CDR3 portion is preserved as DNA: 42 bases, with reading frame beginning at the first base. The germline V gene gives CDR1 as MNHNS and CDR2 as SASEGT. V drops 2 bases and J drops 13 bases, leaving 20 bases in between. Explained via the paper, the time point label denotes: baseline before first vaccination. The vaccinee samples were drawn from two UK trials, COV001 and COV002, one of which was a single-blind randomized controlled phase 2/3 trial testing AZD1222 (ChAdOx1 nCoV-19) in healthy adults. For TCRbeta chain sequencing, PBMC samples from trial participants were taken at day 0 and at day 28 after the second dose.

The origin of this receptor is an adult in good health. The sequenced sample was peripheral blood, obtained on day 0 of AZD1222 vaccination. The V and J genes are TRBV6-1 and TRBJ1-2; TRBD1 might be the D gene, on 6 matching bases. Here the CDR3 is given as CASSERSWDTKSTF. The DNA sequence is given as TGTGCCAGCAGTGAACGATCTTGGGACACCAAGTCCACCTTC.